This T cell receptor beta chain originates from a study of cytomegalovirus exposure and HLA in healthy donors. Study results and limitations: Cytomegalovirus association was listed for approximately 150 TCR beta chains.

On this clone: What it binds is unknown.

Primers for the PCR totalled 60 Vbeta and 13 Jbeta. Generated by immunoSEQ multiplex PCR, the TCRdb table keeps only in-frame clones and is missing some. The profile shows tens of thousands of clones, 70% to 80% of them singletons. The V end lost 1 base, the J end lost 2 bases, and 12 bases lay between the germline ends. Germline CDR1 SGHAT, CDR2 FQNNGV. CDR3 length equals 15 residues. The V call is TRBV11-2, the J call TRBJ2-7, with D perhaps matching TRBD1 (5 bases). Sequencing input: PBMCs. The clonotype was recovered from a man aged 50-60 years in good health and CMV-seronegative. This CDR3 is CASSLVVDRTYEQYF. The CDR3 coding sequence is TGTGCCAGCAGCTTAGTTGTAGACAGAACCTACGAGCAGTACTTC.